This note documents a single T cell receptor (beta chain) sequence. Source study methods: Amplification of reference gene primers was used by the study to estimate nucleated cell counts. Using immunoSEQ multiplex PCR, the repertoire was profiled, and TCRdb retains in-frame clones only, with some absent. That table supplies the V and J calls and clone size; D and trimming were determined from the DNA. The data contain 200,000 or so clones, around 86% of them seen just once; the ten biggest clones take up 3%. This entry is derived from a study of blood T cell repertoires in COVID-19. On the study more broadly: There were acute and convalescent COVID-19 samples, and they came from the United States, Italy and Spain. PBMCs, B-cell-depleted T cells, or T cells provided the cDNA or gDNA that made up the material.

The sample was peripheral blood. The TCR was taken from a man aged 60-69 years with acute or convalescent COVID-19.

As DNA, the CDR3 is TGTGCCAGCAGCCCACTAATCAGGGAACTTAATTCACCCCTCCACTTT. Amino acids: CASSPLIRELNSPLHF. The rearrangement links TRBV7-9 to TRBJ1-6; D perhaps matches TRBD1 (5 bases). Trimming took 5 bases from V and 6 from J, leaving 17 bases between them. Germline CDR1 is SEHNR and CDR2 is FQNEAQ (reference sequence). The CDR3 spans 16 residues.